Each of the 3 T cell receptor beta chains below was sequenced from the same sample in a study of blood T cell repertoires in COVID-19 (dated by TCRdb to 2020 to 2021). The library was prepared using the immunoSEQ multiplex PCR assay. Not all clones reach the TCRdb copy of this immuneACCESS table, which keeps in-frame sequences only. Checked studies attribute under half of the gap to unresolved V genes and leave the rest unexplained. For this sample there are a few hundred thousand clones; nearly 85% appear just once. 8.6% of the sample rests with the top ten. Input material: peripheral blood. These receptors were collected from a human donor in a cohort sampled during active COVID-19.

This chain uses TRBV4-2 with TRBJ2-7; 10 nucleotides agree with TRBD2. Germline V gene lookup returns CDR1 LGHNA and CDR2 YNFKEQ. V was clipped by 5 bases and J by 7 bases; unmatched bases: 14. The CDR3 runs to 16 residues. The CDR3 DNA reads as TGTGCCAGCAGCTCGACTAGCGGGCACACGCGGGGGGAGCAGTACTTC. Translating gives CASSSTSGHTRGEQYF.

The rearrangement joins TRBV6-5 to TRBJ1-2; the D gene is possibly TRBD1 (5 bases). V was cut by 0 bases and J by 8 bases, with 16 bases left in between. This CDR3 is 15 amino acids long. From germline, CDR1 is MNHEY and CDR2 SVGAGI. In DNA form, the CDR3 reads TGTGCCAGCAGTTACTCTAACGGGGGGGTGCAAGGCTACACCTTC. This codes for CASSYSNGGVQGYTF.

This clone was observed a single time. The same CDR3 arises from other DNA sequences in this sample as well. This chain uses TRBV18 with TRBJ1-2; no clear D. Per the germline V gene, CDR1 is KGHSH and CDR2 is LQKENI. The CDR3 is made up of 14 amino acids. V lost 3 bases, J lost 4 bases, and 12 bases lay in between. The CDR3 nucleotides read TGTGCCAGCTCACCGCTGGGCCAGAGCTATGGCTACACCTTC. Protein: CASSPLGQSYGYTF. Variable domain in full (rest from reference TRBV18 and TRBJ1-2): NAGVMQNPRHLVRRRGQEARLRCSPMKGHSHVYWYRQLPEEGLKFMVYLQKENIIDESGMPKERFSAEFPKEGPSILRIQQVVRGDSAAYFCASSPLGQSYGYTFGSGTRLTVV.